Listed here are 9 T cell receptor beta chains from one sample, sequenced in a study of T cell responses to AZD1222 COVID-19 vaccine. TCRdb's copy holds only in-frame clones and misses some; the assay was immunoSEQ multiplex PCR. The sample includes just over 150,000 clones, over 70% of them seen just once. The sequencing here drew on peripheral blood, taken 28 days after the second AZD1222 dose. The receptors derive from an adult who received the AZD1222 COVID-19 vaccine.

V gene TRBV5-1 combines with J gene TRBJ2-2; D remains unclear. This CDR3 contains 13 residues. Trimming left V 2 bases short and J 1 base short, with 3 bases between. Germline assignment: CDR1 SGHRS and CDR2 YFSETQ. The CDR3 region has the DNA TGCGCCAGCAGCTTAAGGAACACCGGGGAGCTGTTTTTT. It yields the protein CASSLRNTGELFF.

The CDR3 sequence is CASSSGVNSPLHF. DNA for the CDR3: TGTGCCAGCAGTTCCGGGGTTAATTCACCCCTCCACTTT. V and J are TRBV12-3 or TRBV12-4 and TRBJ1-6; no reliable D call. CDR3 length equals 13 residues. Trimming removed 4 bases at V and 6 bases at J, with 7 bases between.

The chain combines TRBV6-5 with TRBJ2-7, with 8 bases that match TRBD2. Germline V CDR1 and CDR2: MNHEY, SVGAGI. V lost 7 bases to trimming and J lost 3 bases; unmatched junction nucleotides: 11. The CDR3 has 15 residues. Here the CDR3 reads CASKLRAGVGYEQYF. In nucleotides, the CDR3 is TGTGCCAGCAAGTTACGAGCGGGAGTGGGCTACGAGCAGTACTTC.

The V call is TRBV11-2, the J call TRBJ2-2; D is uncertain. Germline CDR1 and CDR2: SGHAT and FQNNGV. Trimming cost V 1 base and J 6 bases, with 3 bases left between them. CDR3 size: 12 residues. The CDR3 region has the DNA TGTGCCAGCAGCTTAGGGTCCGGGGAGCTGTTTTTT. It encodes CASSLGSGELFF.

This chain connects TRBV3-1 (or the pseudogene TRBV3-2) to TRBJ2-2; TRBD2 aligns across 7 bases. The CDR3 consists of 14 residues. V shed 1 base, J shed 6 bases, and the junction held 2 bases outside the gene matches. Germline CDR1 reads LGHDT; CDR2 reads YNNKEL (reference sequence). The CDR3 loop reads CASSQAAGAGELFF. CDR3 nucleotide sequence: TGTGCCAGCAGCCAAGCTGCGGGAGCCGGGGAGCTGTTTTTT.

The rearrangement uses TRBV6-1 and TRBJ1-5, with no clear D. Per germline, CDR1 MNHNS and CDR2 SASEGT. The length of the CDR3 is 15 residues. Trimming stripped 1 base from V and 5 bases from J, with 12 bases between. The CDR3 sequence: CASSEGGRKDQPQHF. The CDR3 DNA reads as TGTGCCAGCAGTGAAGGGGGTAGAAAAGATCAGCCCCAGCATTTT.

The gene calls are TRBV19 and TRBJ2-6, with a possible D match to TRBD2 (6 bases). The germline CDR1 and CDR2 sequences are LNHDA and SQIVND (reference sequence). Trimming removed 7 bases from V and 8 bases from J, with 15 bases in between. The CDR3 consists of 14 residues. CDR3 protein: CASTILGGTNVLTF. CDR3 bases: TGTGCCAGTACCATCCTAGGCGGGACCAACGTCCTGACTTTC.

The J gene is TRBJ1-2, the V gene TRBV6-2 or TRBV6-3; D call uncertain. CDR3 length equals 14 residues. The germline V and J ends were trimmed by 5 bases and 2 bases, with 12 bases remaining between them. Germline CDR1 MNHEY, CDR2 SVGEGT. CDR3 sequence reads: CASSPPSGNYGYTF. The CDR3 region has the DNA TGTGCCAGCAGTCCCCCCTCAGGAAACTATGGCTACACCTTC.

This clone has a handful of counts. The chain couples TRBV2 to TRBJ2-3; no reliable D call. The germline V gene has CDR1 SNHLY and CDR2 FYNNEI. V was shortened by 5 bases and J by 3 bases, with 9 bases between the two germline ends. The CDR3 length is 13 residues. In nucleotides, the CDR3 is TGTGCCAGCAGTTCCGGCTTTACAGATACGCAGTATTTT. Translating gives CASSSGFTDTQYF.